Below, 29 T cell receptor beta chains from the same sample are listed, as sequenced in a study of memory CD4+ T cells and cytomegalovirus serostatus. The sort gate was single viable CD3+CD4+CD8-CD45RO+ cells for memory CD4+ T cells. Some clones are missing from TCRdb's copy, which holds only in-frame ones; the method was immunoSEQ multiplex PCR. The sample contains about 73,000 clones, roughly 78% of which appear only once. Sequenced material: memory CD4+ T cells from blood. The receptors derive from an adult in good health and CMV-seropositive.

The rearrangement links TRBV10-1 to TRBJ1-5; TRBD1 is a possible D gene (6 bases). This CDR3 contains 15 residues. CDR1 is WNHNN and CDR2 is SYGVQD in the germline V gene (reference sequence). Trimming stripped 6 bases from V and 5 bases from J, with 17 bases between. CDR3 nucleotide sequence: TGCGCCAGCAGGGGGGGGCAAAAACTCGATCAGCCCCAGCATTTT. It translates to CASRGGQKLDQPQHF.

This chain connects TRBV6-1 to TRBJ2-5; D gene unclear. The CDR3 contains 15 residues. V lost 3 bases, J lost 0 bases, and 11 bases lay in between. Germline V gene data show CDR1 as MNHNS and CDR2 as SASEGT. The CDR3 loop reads CASSDKLEHQETQYF. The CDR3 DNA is TGTGCCAGCAGTGACAAGCTAGAACACCAAGAGACCCAGTACTTC.

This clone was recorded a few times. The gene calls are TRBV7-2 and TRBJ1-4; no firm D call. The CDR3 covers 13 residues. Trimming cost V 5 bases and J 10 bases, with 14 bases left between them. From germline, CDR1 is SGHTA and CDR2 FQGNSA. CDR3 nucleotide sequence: TGTGCCAGCAGCCCGACTACGCGGGGAAAACTGTTTTTT. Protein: CASSPTTRGKLFF.

CDR3 coding DNA: TGTGCCAGCAGTTACGGTGCAGGGAACTATGGCTACACCTTC. The encoded protein is CASSYGAGNYGYTF. This chain links TRBV6-5 with TRBJ1-2; tentative D call: TRBD1 (5 bases). Looked up from germline, CDR1 is MNHEY and CDR2 is SVGAGI. This CDR3 has 14 residues. Trimming removed 2 bases from V and 2 bases from J, with 9 bases in between.

The CDR3 nucleotides are TGTGCCAGCAGCCAAGGATGGGTACCACTGCAGTTCTTC. Encoded protein: CASSQGWVPLQFF. V gene TRBV14 combines with J gene TRBJ2-1; D not resolved. V was clipped by 1 base and J by 12 bases, with 13 bases between them. The CDR3 has 13 amino acids. Germline CDR1 and CDR2: SGHDN and FVKESK.

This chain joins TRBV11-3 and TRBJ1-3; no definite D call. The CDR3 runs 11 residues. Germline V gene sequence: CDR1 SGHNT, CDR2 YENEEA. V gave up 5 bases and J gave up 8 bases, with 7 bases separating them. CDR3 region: CASSPRDTIYF. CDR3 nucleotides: TGTGCCAGCAGCCCCCGGGACACCATATATTTT.

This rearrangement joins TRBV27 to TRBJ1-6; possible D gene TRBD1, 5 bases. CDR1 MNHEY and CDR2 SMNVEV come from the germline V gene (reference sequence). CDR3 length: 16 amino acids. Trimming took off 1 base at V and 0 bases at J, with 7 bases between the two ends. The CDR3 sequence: CASSLWGGSYNSPLHF. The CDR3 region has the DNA TGTGCCAGCAGTTTATGGGGGGGCTCCTATAATTCACCCCTCCACTTT.

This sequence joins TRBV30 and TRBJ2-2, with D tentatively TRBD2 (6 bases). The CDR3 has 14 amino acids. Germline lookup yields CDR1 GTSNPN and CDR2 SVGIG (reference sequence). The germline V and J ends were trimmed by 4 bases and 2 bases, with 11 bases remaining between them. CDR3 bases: TGTGCCTGGAAAGGAGGGGTAAACACCGGGGAGCTGTTTTTT. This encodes CAWKGGVNTGELFF.

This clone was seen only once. The CDR3 DNA reads as TGTGCCAGCAGGCGACTTACTAGCGGGAGGGCCGCAGATACGCAGTATTTT. Encoded protein: CASRRLTSGRAADTQYF. This chain connects TRBV2 to TRBJ2-3; TRBD2 agrees at 13 bases. Per the germline V gene, CDR1 is SNHLY and CDR2 is FYNNEI. This CDR3 comprises 17 residues. Trimming at V came to 6 bases and at J to 4 bases, leaving 10 bases not matched to a gene.

The CDR3, as DNA: TGTGCCAGCACATCATTGCGGGGCACTTTGGAGGCTTTCTTT. This gives the protein CASTSLRGTLEAFF. V and J are TRBV7-6 and TRBJ1-1, with a tentative D call TRBD1 (5 bases). V was pared by 7 bases and J by 11 bases, with 23 bases between. The CDR3 is made up of 14 amino acids. Germline V lookup: CDR1 SGHVS, CDR2 FNYEAQ. The full variable domain, with the rest looked up from reference TRBV7-6 and TRBJ1-1, is GAGVSQSPRYKVTKRGQDVALRCDPISGHVSLYWYRQALGQGPEFLTYFNYEAQQDKSGLPNDRFSAERPEGSISTLTIQRTEQRDSAMYRCASTSLRGTLEAFFGQGTRLTVV.

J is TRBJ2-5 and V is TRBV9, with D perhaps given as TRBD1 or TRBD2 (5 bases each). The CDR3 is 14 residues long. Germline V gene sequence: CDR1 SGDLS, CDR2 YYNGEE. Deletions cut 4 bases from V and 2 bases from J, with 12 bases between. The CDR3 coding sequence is TGTGCCAGCAGCATATCCGGGACGCAAGAGACCCAGTACTTC. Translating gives CASSISGTQETQYF.

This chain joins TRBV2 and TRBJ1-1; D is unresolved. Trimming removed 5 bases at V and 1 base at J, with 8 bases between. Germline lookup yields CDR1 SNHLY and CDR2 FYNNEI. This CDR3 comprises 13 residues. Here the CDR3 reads CASSKEENTEAFF. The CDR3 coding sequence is TGTGCCAGCAGTAAAGAAGAGAACACTGAAGCTTTCTTT. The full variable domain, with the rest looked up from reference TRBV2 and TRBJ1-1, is EPEVTQTPSHQVTQMGQEVILRCVPISNHLYFYWYRQILGQKVEFLVSFYNNEISEKSEIFDDQFSVERPDGSNFTLKIRSTKLEDSAMYFCASSKEENTEAFFGQGTRLTVV.

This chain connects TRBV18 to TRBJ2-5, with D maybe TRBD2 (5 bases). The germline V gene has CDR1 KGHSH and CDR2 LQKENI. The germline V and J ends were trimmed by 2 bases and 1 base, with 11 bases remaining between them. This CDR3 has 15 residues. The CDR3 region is CASSPRERSQETQYF. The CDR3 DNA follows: TGTGCCAGCTCACCAAGGGAGCGGTCCCAAGAGACCCAGTACTTC.

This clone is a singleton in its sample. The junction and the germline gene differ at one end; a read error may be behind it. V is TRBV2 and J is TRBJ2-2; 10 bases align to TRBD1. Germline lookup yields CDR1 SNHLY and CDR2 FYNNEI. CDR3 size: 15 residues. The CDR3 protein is CASTQGQGNAGELFF. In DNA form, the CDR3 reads TGTGCCAGCACTCAGGGACAGGGGAACGCCGGGGAGCTGTTTTTT.

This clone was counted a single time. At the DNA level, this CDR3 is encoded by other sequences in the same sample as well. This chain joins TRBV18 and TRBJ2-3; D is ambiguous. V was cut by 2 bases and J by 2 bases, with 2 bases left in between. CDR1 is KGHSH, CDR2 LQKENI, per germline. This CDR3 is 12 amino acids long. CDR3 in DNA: TGTGCCAGCTCACCAGACACAGATACGCAGTATTTT. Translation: CASSPDTDTQYF. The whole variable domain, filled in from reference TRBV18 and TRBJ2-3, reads NAGVMQNPRHLVRRRGQEARLRCSPMKGHSHVYWYRQLPEEGLKFMVYLQKENIIDESGMPKERFSAEFPKEGPSILRIQQVVRGDSAAYFCASSPDTDTQYFGPGTRLTVL.

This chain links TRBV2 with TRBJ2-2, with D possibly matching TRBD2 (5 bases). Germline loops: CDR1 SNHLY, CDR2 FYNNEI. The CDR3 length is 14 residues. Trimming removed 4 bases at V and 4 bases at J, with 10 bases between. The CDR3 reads CASSVSRGTGELFF. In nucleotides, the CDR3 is TGTGCCAGCAGTGTGTCCCGGGGCACCGGGGAGCTGTTTTTT.

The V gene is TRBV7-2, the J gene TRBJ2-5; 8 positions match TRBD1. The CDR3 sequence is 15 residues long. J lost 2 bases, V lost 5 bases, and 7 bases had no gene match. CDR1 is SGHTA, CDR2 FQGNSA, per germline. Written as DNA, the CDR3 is TGTGCCAGCAGCCTAGGACAGGGTCGGCAAGAGACCCAGTACTTC. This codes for CASSLGQGRQETQYF.

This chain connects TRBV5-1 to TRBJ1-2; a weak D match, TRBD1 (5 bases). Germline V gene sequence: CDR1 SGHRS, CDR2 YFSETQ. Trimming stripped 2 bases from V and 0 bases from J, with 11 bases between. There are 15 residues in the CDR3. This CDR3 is CASSLAGDANYGYTF. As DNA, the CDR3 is TGCGCCAGCAGCTTAGCTGGGGACGCTAACTATGGCTACACCTTC.

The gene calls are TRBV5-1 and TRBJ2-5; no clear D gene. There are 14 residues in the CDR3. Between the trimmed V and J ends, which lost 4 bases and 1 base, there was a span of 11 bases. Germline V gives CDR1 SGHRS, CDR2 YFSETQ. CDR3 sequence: CASSNTRSQETQYF. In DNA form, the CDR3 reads TGCGCCAGCAGCAACACCAGGTCCCAAGAGACCCAGTACTTC.

The CDR3 nucleotides read TGTGCCAGCAGCTTAGGTGCGGCGGGAGGCGGCACAGATACGCAGTATTTT. Translating gives CASSLGAAGGGTDTQYF. The chain recombines TRBV7-2 with TRBJ2-3; TRBD2 aligns across 8 bases. Germline CDR1 is SGHTA and CDR2 is FQGNSA. The trim removed 1 base at V and 1 base at J, leaving 7 bases unmatched. This CDR3 region has 17 residues.

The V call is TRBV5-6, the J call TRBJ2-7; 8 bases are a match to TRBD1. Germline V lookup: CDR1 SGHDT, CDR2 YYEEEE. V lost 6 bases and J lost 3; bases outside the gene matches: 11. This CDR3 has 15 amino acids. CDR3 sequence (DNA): TGTGCCAGCACCATGGGGACAGGAGGACACTACGAGCAGTACGTC. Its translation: CASTMGTGGHYEQYV.

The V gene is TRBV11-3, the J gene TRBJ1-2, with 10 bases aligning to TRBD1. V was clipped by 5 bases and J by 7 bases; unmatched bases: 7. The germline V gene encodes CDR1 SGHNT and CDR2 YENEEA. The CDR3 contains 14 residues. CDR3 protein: CASSRTGQGGGYTF. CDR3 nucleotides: TGTGCCAGCAGCCGAACTGGACAGGGGGGTGGCTACACCTTC.

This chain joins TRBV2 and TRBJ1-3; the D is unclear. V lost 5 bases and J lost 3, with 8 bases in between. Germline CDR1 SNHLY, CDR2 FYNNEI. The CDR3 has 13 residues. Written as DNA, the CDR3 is TGTGCCAGCAGTTCGCCTGATGGAAACACCATATATTTT. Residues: CASSSPDGNTIYF.

CDR3 sequence: CASSMQGYEQYF. DNA of the CDR3: TGTGCCAGCAGTATGCAGGGCTACGAGCAGTACTTC. The chain employs TRBV2 and TRBJ2-7; TRBD1 might be the D (5 bases). CDR1 and CDR2 (germline): SNHLY, FYNNEI. This CDR3 is 12 amino acids long. V dropped 5 bases and J dropped 3 bases, with 8 bases sitting between them. The variable domain in full, completed from reference TRBV2 and TRBJ2-7, reads EPEVTQTPSHQVTQMGQEVILRCVPISNHLYFYWYRQILGQKVEFLVSFYNNEISEKSEIFDDQFSVERPDGSNFTLKIRSTKLEDSAMYFCASSMQGYEQYFGPGTRLTVT.

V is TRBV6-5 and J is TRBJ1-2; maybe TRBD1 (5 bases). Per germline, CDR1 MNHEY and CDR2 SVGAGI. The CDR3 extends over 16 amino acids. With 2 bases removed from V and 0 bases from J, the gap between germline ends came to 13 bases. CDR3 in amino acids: CASSYGHRQTNYGYTF. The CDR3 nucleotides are TGTGCCAGCAGTTACGGGCACAGACAGACTAACTATGGCTACACCTTC.

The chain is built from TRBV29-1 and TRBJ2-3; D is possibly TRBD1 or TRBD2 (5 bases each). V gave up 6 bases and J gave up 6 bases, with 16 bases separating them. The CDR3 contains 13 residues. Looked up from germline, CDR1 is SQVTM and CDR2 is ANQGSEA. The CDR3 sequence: CSVGRESRDTQYF. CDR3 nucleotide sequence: TGCAGCGTGGGACGCGAAAGTAGGGATACGCAGTATTTT.

As DNA, the CDR3 is TGCGCCAGCCGTCCCGCGGGGGGCCCCCAAGAGACCCAGTACTTC. Protein product: CASRPAGGPQETQYF. This sequence joins TRBV5-1 and TRBJ2-5; 8 bases match TRBD2. Looked up from germline, CDR1 is SGHRS and CDR2 is YFSETQ. This CDR3 spans 15 amino acids. V was pared by 7 bases and J by 1 base, with 9 bases of the junction left unmatched.

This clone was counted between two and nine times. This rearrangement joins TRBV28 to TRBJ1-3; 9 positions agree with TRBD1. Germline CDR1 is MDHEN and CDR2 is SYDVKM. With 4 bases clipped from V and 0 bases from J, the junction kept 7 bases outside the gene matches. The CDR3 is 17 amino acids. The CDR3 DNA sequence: TGTGCCAGCAGTTCGGGACAGGGACGAGCCTCTGGAAACACCATATATTTT. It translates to CASSSGQGRASGNTIYF.

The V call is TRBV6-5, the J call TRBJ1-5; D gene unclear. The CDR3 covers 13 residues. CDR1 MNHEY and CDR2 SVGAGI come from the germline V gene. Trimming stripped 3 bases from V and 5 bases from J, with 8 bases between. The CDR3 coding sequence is TGTGCCAGCAGTTATGGAGCCCATCAGCCCCAGCATTTT. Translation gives CASSYGAHQPQHF.